The next 23 T cell receptor beta chains were all read from a single sample in a study of blood T cell repertoires in COVID-19. Profiled with immunoSEQ multiplex PCR; TCRdb holds only in-frame clones, not every one. The table lists 300,000 to 350,000 clones, roughly nine tenths of them singletons, with roughly 2% in the top ten. Sequences were obtained from peripheral blood. The receptors stem from a man aged 18 to 35 with active or convalescent COVID-19.

In DNA, the CDR3 is TGCGCCAGCAGCCGCGCTAGAACCGGGACTAGCGGGGGAGGGGGCACAGATACGCAGTATTTT. Translating gives CASSRARTGTSGGGGTDTQYF. V gene TRBV5-1 combines with J gene TRBJ2-3; 14 bases are shared with TRBD2. The CDR3 contains 21 residues. Trimming took 4 bases from V and 1 from J; bases not matched to a gene: 17. CDR1 is SGHRS, CDR2 YFSETQ, per germline.

CDR3 sequence (DNA): TGCAGCGTTGAAGCGGGGGACGGTTCACCCCTCCACTTT. This gives the protein CSVEAGDGSPLHF. The genes are TRBV29-1 and TRBJ1-6; maybe TRBD1 (5 bases). This CDR3 comprises 13 residues. The germline gives CDR1 SQVTM, CDR2 ANQGSEA. V lost 1 base to trimming and J lost 9 bases, with 10 bases between them.

This clone came up a few times. This rearrangement joins TRBV6-2 or TRBV6-3 to TRBJ2-3; the D gene is possibly TRBD2 (6 bases). Germline V gene sequence: CDR1 MNHEY, CDR2 SVGEGT. V lost 2 bases and J 0 bases, leaving 9 bases between the germline ends. This CDR3 has 15 amino acids. CDR3 nucleotides: TGTGCCAGCAGTTACCGGCTAGCGAGCACAGATACGCAGTATTTT. It translates to CASSYRLASTDTQYF.

This clone has more than one count but fewer than ten. The V gene is TRBV13, the J gene TRBJ1-2, with 7 bases identical to TRBD1. CDR3 length equals 15 residues. CDR1 and CDR2 (germline): PRHDT, FYEKMQ (reference sequence). V lost 3 bases to trimming and J lost 7 bases; unmatched junction nucleotides: 11. The CDR3 DNA follows: TGTGCCAGCAGCTTGGGGACAGTTAGCTTTCGTGGCTACACCTTC. It encodes CASSLGTVSFRGYTF.

The chain employs TRBV7-9 and TRBJ2-1; 7 bases line up with TRBD2. The germline gives CDR1 SEHNR, CDR2 FQNEAQ (reference sequence). Germline trimming cut 3 bases from V and 6 bases from J; bases unmatched to any gene: 8. CDR3 length: 15 residues. This chain's CDR3 is CASSFMSGGGNEQFF. The CDR3 nucleotides read TGTGCCAGCAGCTTTATGTCGGGAGGAGGCAATGAGCAGTTCTTC.

The rearrangement joins TRBV28 to TRBJ1-1; TRBD1 matches 10 bases. Germline CDR1 reads MDHEN; CDR2 reads SYDVKM. The length of the CDR3 is 14 residues. V was clipped by 3 bases and J by 6 bases; unmatched bases: 4. CDR3 sequence: CASSFSGTGAEAFF. In DNA form, the CDR3 reads TGTGCCAGCAGTTTCTCTGGGACAGGGGCTGAAGCTTTCTTT.

This clone was picked up one time. This sequence joins TRBV4-1 and TRBJ2-2, with D maybe TRBD1 (6 bases). CDR1 MGHRA and CDR2 YSYEKL come from the germline V gene. This CDR3 comprises 13 residues. Trimming left V 3 bases short and J 6 bases short, with 8 bases between. The CDR3 is CASSHNRAGELFF. As DNA, the CDR3 is TGCGCCAGCAGCCATAACAGGGCCGGGGAGCTGTTTTTT.

The chain links TRBV5-1 to TRBJ1-1; 7 nucleotides match TRBD1. V trimming: 0 bases; J trimming: 3 bases; junction bases outside the gene matches: 11. The CDR3 runs 17 residues. The germline gives CDR1 SGHRS, CDR2 YFSETQ. CDR3 sequence (DNA): TGCGCCAGCAGCTTGGTCACAGGGGCGGTCGTAGACACTGAAGCTTTCTTT. This encodes CASSLVTGAVVDTEAFF.

This chain connects TRBV29-1 to TRBJ1-5, with D unclear. Looked up from germline, CDR1 is SQVTM and CDR2 is ANQGSEA. V gave up 4 bases and J gave up 6 bases, with 10 bases separating them. The CDR3 has 12 residues. The DNA for the CDR3 is TGCAGCGTTGTGGGAGAAGGTCAGCCCCAGCATTTT. Translation: CSVVGEGQPQHF. Combining the CDR3 with reference TRBV29-1 and TRBJ1-5 gives the whole variable domain SAVISQKPSRDICQRGTSLTIQCQVDSQVTMMFWYRQQPGQSLTLIATANQGSEATYESGFVIDKFPISRPNLTFSTLTVSNMSPEDSSIYLCSVVGEGQPQHFGDGTRLSIL.

V gene TRBV7-3 combines with J gene TRBJ1-1, with 11 bases aligning to TRBD1. This CDR3 spans 14 amino acids. Looked up from germline, CDR1 is SGHTA and CDR2 is FQGTGA. J was trimmed by 6 bases and V by 5 bases; bases with no gene match: 5. The CDR3 sequence is CASSRDRGESEAFF. In DNA, the CDR3 is TGTGCCAGCAGCAGGGACAGGGGGGAGTCTGAAGCTTTCTTT.

The V gene is TRBV29-1, the J gene TRBJ2-7; 7 bases fit TRBD1. The CDR3 extends over 14 amino acids. The V segment lost 1 base and the J segment 2 bases; nucleotides outside the gene matches: 5. Germline V gene sequence: CDR1 SQVTM, CDR2 ANQGSEA. The CDR3 nucleotides are TGCAGCGTTGAAGTGACAGGGAGTCCCTACGAGCAGTACTTC. Protein sequence: CSVEVTGSPYEQYF.

V is TRBV5-1 and J is TRBJ1-1; D call uncertain. CDR1 is SGHRS, CDR2 YFSETQ, per germline. The CDR3 totals 15 residues. V was shortened by 0 bases and J by 4 bases, with 13 bases between the two germline ends. This CDR3 is CASSLGPYRGTEAFF. The CDR3 bases are TGCGCCAGCAGCTTGGGACCTTACCGGGGCACTGAAGCTTTCTTT.

The chain carries TRBV19 and TRBJ2-1; TRBD2 matches 13 bases. Germline V gives CDR1 LNHDA, CDR2 SQIVND (reference sequence). After removal of 5 bases from V and 5 bases from J, the junction contained 15 bases not matched to a gene. The CDR3 loop spans 19 amino acids. CDR3 DNA: TGTGCCAGTAGTCTACCCCGAGGGGGGACTAGCGGGACCCACAATGAGCAGTTCTTC. Translated: CASSLPRGGTSGTHNEQFF.

The chain couples TRBV19 to TRBJ1-5; D is ambiguous. Germline CDR1 reads LNHDA; CDR2 reads SQIVND (reference sequence). Trimming shortened V by 3 bases and J by 2 bases, and 11 bases separated the two germline ends. This CDR3 comprises 15 residues. CDR3 nucleotides: TGTGCCAGTAGTATTATGGTTGAGGGCAATCAGCCCCAGCATTTT. This sequence encodes CASSIMVEGNQPQHF.

V usage is TRBV5-1 and J usage is TRBJ1-5, with 8 bases lining up with TRBD1. The CDR3 runs 14 residues. With V trimmed by 1 base and J by 7 bases, 4 bases remained unmatched. Germline V gene lookup returns CDR1 SGHRS and CDR2 YFSETQ. The CDR3 region has the DNA TGCGCCAGCAGCTTGTCAGGGGGCGGGCAGCCCCAGCATTTT. This gives the protein CASSLSGGGQPQHF. The complete variable domain, with remaining parts taken from reference TRBV5-1 and TRBJ1-5, reads KAGVTQTPRYLIKTRGQQVTLSCSPISGHRSVSWYQQTPGQGLQFLFEYFSETQRNKGNFPGRFSGRQFSNSRSEMNVSTLELGDSALYLCASSLSGGGQPQHFGDGTRLSIL.

The CDR3 spells CSVPKPAGNYGYTF. CDR3 DNA sequence: TGCAGCGTCCCCAAGCCGGCAGGAAACTATGGCTACACCTTC. The rearrangement links TRBV29-1 to TRBJ1-2; D remains ambiguous. Trimming pared 6 bases from V and 2 bases from J, leaving 16 bases between. Germline assignment: CDR1 SQVTM and CDR2 ANQGSEA. The CDR3 is 14 amino acids.

The rearrangement links TRBV29-1 to TRBJ2-1; TRBD2 might be the D (5 bases). CDR3 length: 11 amino acids. The V gene lost 7 bases and the J gene lost 9 bases, with 13 bases spanning the gap. In germline, CDR1 is SQVTM, CDR2 ANQGSEA. This chain's CDR3 is CSAQAGGEQFF. The CDR3 DNA is TGCAGCGCGCAAGCCGGAGGTGAGCAGTTCTTC.

The rearrangement uses TRBV3-1 (or the pseudogene TRBV3-2) and TRBJ2-7; 10 bases fit TRBD2. The germline CDR1 and CDR2 sequences are LGHDT and YNNKEL (reference sequence). J lost 1 base, V lost 2 bases, and 2 bases had no gene match. The CDR3 covers 15 residues. CDR3 nucleotide sequence: TGTGCCAGCAGCCAACAACTAGCGGGATCCTACGAGCAGTACTTC. Residues: CASSQQLAGSYEQYF.

The V call is TRBV19, the J call TRBJ1-1; no clear D. This CDR3 spans 16 amino acids. The V gene's germline CDR1 is LNHDA and CDR2 SQIVND (reference sequence). V lost 1 base, J lost 3 bases, and 15 bases lay in between. CDR3: CASSIVGPAGYTEAFF. Here the CDR3 DNA reads TGTGCCAGTAGTATAGTCGGCCCCGCGGGTTACACTGAAGCTTTCTTT.

This chain uses TRBV5-1 with TRBJ1-2, with TRBD1 matching 7 bases. The CDR3 loop spans 18 amino acids. The germline CDR1 and CDR2 sequences are SGHRS and YFSETQ. Unmatched junction bases numbered 14, after V lost 0 bases and J lost 3 bases. As DNA, the CDR3 is TGCGCCAGCAGCTTGGCGGCTATGGGGACAGCTCTCCACTATGGCTACACCTTC. Amino acid sequence: CASSLAAMGTALHYGYTF.

The chain carries TRBV7-8 and TRBJ2-1; weak D call: TRBD2 (5 bases). CDR1 is SGHVS, CDR2 FQNEAQ, per germline. V shed 5 bases and J shed 9 bases, with 20 bases lying between them. The CDR3 contains 15 residues. The CDR3 bases are TGTGCCAGCAGCACTAGTGGGGATGGTGGTACTGAGCAGTTCTTC. The encoded protein is CASSTSGDGGTEQFF.

This clone was seen a single time. This rearrangement joins TRBV29-1 to TRBJ2-1; D gene uncertain. V was pared by 6 bases and J by 8 bases, with 14 bases between. Germline-derived CDR1 and CDR2 are SQVTM and ANQGSEA. This CDR3 has 12 amino acids. CDR3 nucleotides: TGCAGCGTCGACCTTCCGGGTTATGAGCAGTTCTTC. The encoded protein is CSVDLPGYEQFF.

CDR3 in DNA: TGTGCCAGTAGTATGGGTACAGGGGGCTACGAGCAGTACTTC. It specifies CASSMGTGGYEQYF. J is TRBJ2-7 and V is TRBV19; 8 bases line up with TRBD1. V shed 3 bases, J shed 3 bases, and the junction held 4 bases outside the gene matches. The CDR3 sequence is 14 residues long. Germline V CDR1 and CDR2: LNHDA, SQIVND (reference sequence).